The clone carrying this TCR beta chain was seen only a few times. The antigen is undetermined. A multiplex PCR was run with 60 Vbeta primers and 13 Jbeta primers. Produced via immunoSEQ multiplex PCR; TCRdb's table is partial and in-frame only. The profile shows approximately 130,000 clones, roughly 80% of them singletons. The CDR3 sequence is 17 residues long. CDR1 LGHNA and CDR2 YNFKEQ come from the germline V gene. V lost 0 bases, J lost 0 bases, and 5 bases stayed unmatched. The data are from a study of cytomegalovirus exposure and HLA in healthy donors. Study-level points and caveats: A later analysis linked 15,000 to 20,000 TCR beta sequences to HLA alleles at 0.05 false discovery rate. As was reported, the HLA-A and HLA-B alleles of most subjects were accurately predicted from TCR beta sequences. In an earlier analysis, about 90% or about 30%: the productive usage of most TCR beta V segments.

This receptor was identified in a boy aged 5-17 years in good health and CMV-seronegative. The sample was PBMCs. This chain joins TRBV4-2 and TRBJ2-1; TRBD2 matches at 7 bases. This CDR3 reads CASSQDGPGGSYNEQFF. CDR3 DNA: TGTGCCAGCAGCCAAGATGGACCGGGGGGCTCCTACAATGAGCAGTTCTTC.